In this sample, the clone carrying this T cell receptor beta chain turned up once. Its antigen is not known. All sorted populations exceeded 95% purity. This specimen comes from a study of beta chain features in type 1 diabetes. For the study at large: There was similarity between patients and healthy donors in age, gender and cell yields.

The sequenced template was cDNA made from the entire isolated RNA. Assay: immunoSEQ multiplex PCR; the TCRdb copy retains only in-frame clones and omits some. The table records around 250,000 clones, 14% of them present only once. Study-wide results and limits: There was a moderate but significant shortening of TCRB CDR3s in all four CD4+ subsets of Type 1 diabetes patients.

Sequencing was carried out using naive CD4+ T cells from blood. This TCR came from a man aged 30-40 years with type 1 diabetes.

CDR3 nucleotide sequence: TGCGCCAGCAGCTTGGAACACCCGGGGACTGAAGCTTTCTTT. Its translation: CASSLEHPGTEAFF. V usage is TRBV5-1 and J usage is TRBJ1-1; the D is unclear. Germline V gene data show CDR1 as SGHRS and CDR2 as YFSETQ. The CDR3 length is 14 residues. V was shortened by 0 bases and J by 5 bases, with 11 bases between the two germline ends. Supplemented by reference TRBV5-1 and TRBJ1-1, the full variable domain reads KAGVTQTPRYLIKTRGQQVTLSCSPISGHRSVSWYQQTPGQGLQFLFEYFSETQRNKGNFPGRFSGRQFSNSRSEMNVSTLELGDSALYLCASSLEHPGTEAFFGQGTRLTVV.